This note documents a single T cell receptor (beta chain) sequence. Its specificity is unknown. CDR1 is SGHTA, CDR2 FQGNSA, per germline. This CDR3 has 14 amino acids. The V gene lost 6 bases and the J gene lost 3 bases, with 14 bases spanning the gap. These data are taken from a study of CD8 T cells in Susac syndrome. Study overall: When blood was collected, patients with Susac syndrome were therapy-naive, were taking corticosteroids, or were receiving intravenous immunoglobulin alone.

Findings and caveats of the study: Expansion of clones was not seen in the CD4+ T cell repertoires of Susac syndrome. Individuals included in the TCR sequencing and HLA analysis were acknowledged by the study to be relatively few in number.

Random-hexamer reverse transcription was applied to about 0.5 to 1 ug RNA. Across 54 Vbeta and 13 Jbeta, TCR beta CDR3 was amplified with immunoSEQ multiplex PCR. TCRdb re-derived calls from the immunoSEQ multiplex PCR reads in MiXCR, one entry per CDR3 protein. This table holds 67,000 or so distinct CDR3 sequences, about 92% found once. The specimen was CD4+ T cells from PBMCs. J is TRBJ1-2 and V is TRBV7-2; D is possibly TRBD1 (5 bases). The sequence was obtained from a human donor with Susac syndrome. DNA for the CDR3: TGTGCCAGCAGACCAAAGGGGACCGACTATGGCTACACCTTC. Encoded protein: CASRPKGTDYGYTF.